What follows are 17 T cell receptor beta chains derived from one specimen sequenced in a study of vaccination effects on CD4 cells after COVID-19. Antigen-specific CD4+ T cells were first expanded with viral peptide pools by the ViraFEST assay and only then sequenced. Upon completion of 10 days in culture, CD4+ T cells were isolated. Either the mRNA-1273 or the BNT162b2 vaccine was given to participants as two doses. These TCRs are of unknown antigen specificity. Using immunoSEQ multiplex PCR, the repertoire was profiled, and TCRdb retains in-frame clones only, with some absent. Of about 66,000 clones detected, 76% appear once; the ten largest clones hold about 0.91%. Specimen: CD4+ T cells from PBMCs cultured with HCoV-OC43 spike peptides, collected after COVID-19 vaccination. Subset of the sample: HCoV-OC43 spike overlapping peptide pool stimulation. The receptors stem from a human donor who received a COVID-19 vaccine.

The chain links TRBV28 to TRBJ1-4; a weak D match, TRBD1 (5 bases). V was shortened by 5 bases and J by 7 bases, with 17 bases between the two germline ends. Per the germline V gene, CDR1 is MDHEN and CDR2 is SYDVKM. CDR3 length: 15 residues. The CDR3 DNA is TGTGCCAGCAGTCTCCACCGGGGCCTTAGTGAAAAACTGTTTTTT. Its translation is CASSLHRGLSEKLFF.

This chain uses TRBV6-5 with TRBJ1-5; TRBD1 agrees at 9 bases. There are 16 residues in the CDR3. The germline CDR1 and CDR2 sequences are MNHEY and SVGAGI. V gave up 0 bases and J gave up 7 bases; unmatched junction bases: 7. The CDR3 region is CASSYSSLDRGQPQHF. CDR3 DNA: TGTGCCAGCAGTTACTCGAGCCTGGACAGGGGCCAGCCCCAGCATTTT.

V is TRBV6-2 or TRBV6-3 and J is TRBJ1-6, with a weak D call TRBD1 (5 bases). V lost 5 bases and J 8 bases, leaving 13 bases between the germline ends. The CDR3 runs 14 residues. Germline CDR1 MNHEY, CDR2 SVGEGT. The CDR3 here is CASSPFLQDSPLHF. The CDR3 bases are TGTGCCAGCAGTCCCTTCTTACAGGATTCACCCCTCCACTTT.

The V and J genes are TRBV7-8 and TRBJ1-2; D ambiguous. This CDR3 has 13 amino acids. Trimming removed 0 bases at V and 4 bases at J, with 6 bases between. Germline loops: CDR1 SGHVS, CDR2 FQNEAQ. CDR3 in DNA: TGTGCCAGCAGCTTAGCATTGTCCTATGGCTACACCTTC. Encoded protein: CASSLALSYGYTF.

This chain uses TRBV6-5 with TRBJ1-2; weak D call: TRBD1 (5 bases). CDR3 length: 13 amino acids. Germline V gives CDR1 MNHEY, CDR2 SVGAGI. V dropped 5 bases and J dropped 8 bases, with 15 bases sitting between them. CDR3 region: CASSRTQARGYTF. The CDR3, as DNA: TGTGCCAGCAGTCGGACACAGGCGAGAGGCTACACCTTC.

The CDR3 protein is CASSFAGTADTDTQYF. DNA of the CDR3: TGCGCCAGCAGCTTCGCCGGGACAGCCGACACAGATACGCAGTATTTT. This chain joins TRBV5-1 and TRBJ2-3; 7 nucleotides agree with TRBD1. This CDR3 spans 16 amino acids. V was clipped by 2 bases and J by 2 bases; unmatched bases: 8. Per germline, CDR1 SGHRS and CDR2 YFSETQ. Combining the CDR3 with reference TRBV5-1 and TRBJ2-3 gives the whole variable domain KAGVTQTPRYLIKTRGQQVTLSCSPISGHRSVSWYQQTPGQGLQFLFEYFSETQRNKGNFPGRFSGRQFSNSRSEMNVSTLELGDSALYLCASSFAGTADTDTQYFGPGTRLTVL.

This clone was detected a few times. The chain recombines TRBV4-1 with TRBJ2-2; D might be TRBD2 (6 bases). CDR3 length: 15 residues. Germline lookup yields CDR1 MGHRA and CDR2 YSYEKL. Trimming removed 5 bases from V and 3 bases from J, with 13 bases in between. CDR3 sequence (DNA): TGCGCCAGCAGCATCACCGGGAGCTACACCGGGGAGCTGTTTTTT. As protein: CASSITGSYTGELFF.

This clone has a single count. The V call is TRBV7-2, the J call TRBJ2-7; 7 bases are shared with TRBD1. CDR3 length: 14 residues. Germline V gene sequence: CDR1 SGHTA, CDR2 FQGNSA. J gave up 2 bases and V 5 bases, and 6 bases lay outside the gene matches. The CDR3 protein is CASSPATGTYEQYV. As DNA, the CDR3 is TGTGCCAGCAGCCCAGCGACAGGGACCTACGAGCAGTACGTC.

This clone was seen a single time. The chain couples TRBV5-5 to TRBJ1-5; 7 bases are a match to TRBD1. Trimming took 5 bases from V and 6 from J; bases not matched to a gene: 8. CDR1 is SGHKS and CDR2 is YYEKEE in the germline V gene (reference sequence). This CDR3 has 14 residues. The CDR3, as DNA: TGTGCCAGCAGACGACAACAGGGGTCTCAGCCCCAGCATTTT. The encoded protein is CASRRQQGSQPQHF.

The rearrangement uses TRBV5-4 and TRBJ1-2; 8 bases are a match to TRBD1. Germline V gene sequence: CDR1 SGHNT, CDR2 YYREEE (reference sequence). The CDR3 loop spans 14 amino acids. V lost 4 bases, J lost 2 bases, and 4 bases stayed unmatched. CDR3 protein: CASSATGGNYGYTF. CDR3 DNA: TGTGCCAGCAGCGCAACAGGGGGAAACTATGGCTACACCTTC.

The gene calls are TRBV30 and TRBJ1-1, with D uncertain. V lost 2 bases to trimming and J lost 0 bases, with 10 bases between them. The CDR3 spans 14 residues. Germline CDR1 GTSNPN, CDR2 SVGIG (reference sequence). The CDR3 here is CAWSHKGMNTEAFF. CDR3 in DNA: TGTGCCTGGAGTCATAAGGGTATGAACACTGAAGCTTTCTTT. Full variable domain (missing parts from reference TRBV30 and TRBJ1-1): SQTIHQWPATLVQPVGSPLSLECTVEGTSNPNLYWYRQAAGRGLQLLFYSVGIGQISSEVPQNLSASRPQDRQFILSSKKLLLSDSGFYLCAWSHKGMNTEAFFGQGTRLTVV.

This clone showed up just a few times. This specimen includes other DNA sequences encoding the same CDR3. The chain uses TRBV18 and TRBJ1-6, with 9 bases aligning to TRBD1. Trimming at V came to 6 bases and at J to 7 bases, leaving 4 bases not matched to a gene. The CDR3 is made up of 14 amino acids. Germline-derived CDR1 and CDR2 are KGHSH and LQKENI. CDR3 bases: TGTGCCAGCTCTCGGGACAGGGAAAATTCACCCCTCCACTTT. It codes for CASSRDRENSPLHF.

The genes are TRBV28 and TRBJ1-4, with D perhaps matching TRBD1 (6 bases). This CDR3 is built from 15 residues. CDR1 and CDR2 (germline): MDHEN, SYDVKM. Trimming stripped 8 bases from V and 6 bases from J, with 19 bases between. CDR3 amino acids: CASGGGGASHEKLFF. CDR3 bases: TGTGCCAGCGGGGGAGGGGGGGCCTCTCATGAAAAACTGTTTTTT.

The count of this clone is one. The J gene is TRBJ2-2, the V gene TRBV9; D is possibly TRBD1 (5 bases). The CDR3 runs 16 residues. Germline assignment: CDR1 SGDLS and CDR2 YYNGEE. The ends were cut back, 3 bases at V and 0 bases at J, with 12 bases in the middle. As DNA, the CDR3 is TGTGCCAGCAGCGCCCGACAGTCCCCGAACACCGGGGAGCTGTTTTTT. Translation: CASSARQSPNTGELFF.

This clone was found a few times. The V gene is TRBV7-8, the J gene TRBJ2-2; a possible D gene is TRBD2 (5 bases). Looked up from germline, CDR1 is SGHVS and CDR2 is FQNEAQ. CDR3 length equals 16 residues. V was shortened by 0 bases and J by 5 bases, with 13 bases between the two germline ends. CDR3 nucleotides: TGTGCCAGCAGCTTAGCGCCCGGGGTTTTGACCGGGGAGCTGTTTTTT. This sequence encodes CASSLAPGVLTGELFF.

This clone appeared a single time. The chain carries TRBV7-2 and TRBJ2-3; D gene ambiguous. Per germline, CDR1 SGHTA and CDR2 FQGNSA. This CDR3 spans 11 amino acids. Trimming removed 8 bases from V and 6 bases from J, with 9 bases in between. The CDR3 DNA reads TGTGCCAGCGGCCGTGCGGATACGCAGTATTTT. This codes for CASGRADTQYF.

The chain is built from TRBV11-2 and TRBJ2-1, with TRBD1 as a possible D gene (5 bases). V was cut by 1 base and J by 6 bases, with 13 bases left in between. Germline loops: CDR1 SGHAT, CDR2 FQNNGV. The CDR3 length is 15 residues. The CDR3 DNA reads TGTGCCAGCAGCTTAGTGGGTTGGCAGGGCAATGAGCAGTTCTTC. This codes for CASSLVGWQGNEQFF.